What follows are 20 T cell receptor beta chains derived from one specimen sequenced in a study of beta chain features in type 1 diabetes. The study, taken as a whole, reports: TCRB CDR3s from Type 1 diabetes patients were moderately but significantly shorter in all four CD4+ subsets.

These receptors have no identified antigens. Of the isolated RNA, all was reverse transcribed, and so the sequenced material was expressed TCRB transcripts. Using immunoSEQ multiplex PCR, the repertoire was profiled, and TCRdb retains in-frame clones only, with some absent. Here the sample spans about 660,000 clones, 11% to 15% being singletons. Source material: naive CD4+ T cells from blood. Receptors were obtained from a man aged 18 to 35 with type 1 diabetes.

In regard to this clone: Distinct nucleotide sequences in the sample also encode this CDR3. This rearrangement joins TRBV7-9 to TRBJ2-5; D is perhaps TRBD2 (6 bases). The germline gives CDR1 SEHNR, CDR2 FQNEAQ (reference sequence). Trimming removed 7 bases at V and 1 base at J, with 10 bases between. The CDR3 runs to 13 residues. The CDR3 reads CASNRDSQETQYF. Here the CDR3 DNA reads TGTGCCAGCAATCGGGACTCCCAAGAGACCCAGTACTTC.

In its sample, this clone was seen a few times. The CDR3 protein is CSVGKDIYEQYF. CDR3 bases: TGCAGCGTTGGTAAAGATATCTACGAGCAGTACTTC. V is TRBV29-1 and J is TRBJ2-7; D not certain. CDR1 and CDR2 from the germline V gene are SQVTM and ANQGSEA. The V gene lost 4 bases and the J gene lost 3 bases, with 10 bases spanning the gap. There are 12 residues in the CDR3.

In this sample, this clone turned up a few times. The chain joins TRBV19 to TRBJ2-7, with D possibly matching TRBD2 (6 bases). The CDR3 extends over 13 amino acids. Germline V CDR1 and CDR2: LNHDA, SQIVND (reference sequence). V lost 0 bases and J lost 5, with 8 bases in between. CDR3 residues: CASSIEGRNEQYF. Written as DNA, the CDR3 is TGTGCCAGTAGTATAGAAGGGAGGAACGAGCAGTACTTC.

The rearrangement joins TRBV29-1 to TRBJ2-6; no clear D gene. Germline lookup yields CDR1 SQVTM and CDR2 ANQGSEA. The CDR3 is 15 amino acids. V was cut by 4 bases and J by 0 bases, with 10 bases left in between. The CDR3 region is CSVGVLSSGANVLTF. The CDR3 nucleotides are TGCAGCGTTGGGGTACTAAGCTCTGGGGCCAACGTCCTGACTTTC.

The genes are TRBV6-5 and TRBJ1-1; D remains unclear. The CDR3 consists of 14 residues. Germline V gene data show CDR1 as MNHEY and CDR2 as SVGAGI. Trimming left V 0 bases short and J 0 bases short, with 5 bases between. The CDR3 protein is CASSYSNLNTEAFF. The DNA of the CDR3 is TGTGCCAGCAGTTACTCGAACTTGAACACTGAAGCTTTCTTT.

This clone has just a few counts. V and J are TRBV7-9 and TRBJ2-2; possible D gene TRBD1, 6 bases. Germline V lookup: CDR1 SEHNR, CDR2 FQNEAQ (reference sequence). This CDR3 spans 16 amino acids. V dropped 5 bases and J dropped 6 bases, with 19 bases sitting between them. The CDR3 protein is CASSQGLLQGSGELFF. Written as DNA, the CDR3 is TGTGCCAGCAGCCAAGGCCTCCTACAGGGATCCGGGGAGCTGTTTTTT. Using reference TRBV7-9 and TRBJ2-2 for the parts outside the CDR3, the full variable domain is DTGVSQNPRHKITKRGQNVTFRCDPISEHNRLYWYRQTLGQGPEFLTYFQNEAQLEKSRLLSDRFSAERPKGSFSTLEIQRTEQGDSAMYLCASSQGLLQGSGELFFGEGSRLTVL.

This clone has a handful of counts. CDR3 residues: CASSVFGNYGYTF. The CDR3 coding sequence is TGTGCCAGCAGCGTATTTGGGAACTATGGCTACACCTTC. V is TRBV9 and J is TRBJ1-2; D remains ambiguous. V was pared by 1 base and J by 2 bases, with 6 bases between. The CDR3 extends over 13 amino acids. Germline V CDR1 and CDR2: SGDLS, YYNGEE.

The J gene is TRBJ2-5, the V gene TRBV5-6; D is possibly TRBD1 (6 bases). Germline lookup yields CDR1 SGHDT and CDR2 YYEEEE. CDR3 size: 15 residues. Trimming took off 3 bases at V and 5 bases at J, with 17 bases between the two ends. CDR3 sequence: CASSSRPQGRETQYF. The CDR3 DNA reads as TGTGCCAGCAGCTCACGACCTCAGGGGCGGGAGACCCAGTACTTC.

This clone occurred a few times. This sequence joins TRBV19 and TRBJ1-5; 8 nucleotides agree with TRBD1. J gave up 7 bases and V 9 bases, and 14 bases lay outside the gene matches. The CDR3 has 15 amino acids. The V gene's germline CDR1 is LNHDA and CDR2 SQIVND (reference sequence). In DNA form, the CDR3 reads TGTGCCAGCAAGGCCTTATCAGGGGGCCAGCAGCCCCAGCATTTT. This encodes CASKALSGGQQPQHF.

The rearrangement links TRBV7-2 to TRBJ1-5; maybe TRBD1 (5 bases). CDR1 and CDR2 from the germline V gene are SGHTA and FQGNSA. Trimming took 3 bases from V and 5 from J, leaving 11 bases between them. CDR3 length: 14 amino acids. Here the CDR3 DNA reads TGTGCCAGCAGCTTCGGGGGGGAGTATCAGCCCCAGCATTTT. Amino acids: CASSFGGEYQPQHF.

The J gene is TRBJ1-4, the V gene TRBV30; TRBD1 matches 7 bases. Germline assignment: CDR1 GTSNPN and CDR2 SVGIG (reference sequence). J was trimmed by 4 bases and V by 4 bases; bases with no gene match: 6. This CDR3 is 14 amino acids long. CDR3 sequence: CAWKWTGLNEKLFF. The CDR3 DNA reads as TGTGCCTGGAAATGGACAGGACTTAATGAAAAACTGTTTTTT.

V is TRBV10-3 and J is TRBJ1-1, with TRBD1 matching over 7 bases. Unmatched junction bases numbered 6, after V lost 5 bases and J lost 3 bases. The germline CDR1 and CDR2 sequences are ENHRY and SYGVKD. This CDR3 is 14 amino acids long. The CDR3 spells CAISYTGEDTEAFF. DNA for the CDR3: TGTGCCATCAGTTACACAGGGGAGGACACTGAAGCTTTCTTT.

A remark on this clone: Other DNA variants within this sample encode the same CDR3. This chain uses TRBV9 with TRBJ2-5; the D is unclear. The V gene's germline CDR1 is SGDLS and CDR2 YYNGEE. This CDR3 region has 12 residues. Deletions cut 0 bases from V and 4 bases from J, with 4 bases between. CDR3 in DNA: TGTGCCAGCAGCGTAGCAGGAGAGACCCAGTACTTC. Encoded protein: CASSVAGETQYF. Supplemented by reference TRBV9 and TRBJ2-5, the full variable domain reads DSGVTQTPKHLITATGQRVTLRCSPRSGDLSVYWYQQSLDQGLQFLIQYYNGEERAKGNILERFSAQQFPDLHSELNLSSLELGDSALYFCASSVAGETQYFGPGTRLLVL.

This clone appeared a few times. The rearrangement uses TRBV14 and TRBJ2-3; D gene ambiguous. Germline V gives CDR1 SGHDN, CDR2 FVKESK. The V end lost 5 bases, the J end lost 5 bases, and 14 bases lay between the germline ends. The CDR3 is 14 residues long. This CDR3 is CASSKRSILDTQYF. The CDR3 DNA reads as TGTGCCAGCAGCAAGAGGTCTATACTAGATACGCAGTATTTT.

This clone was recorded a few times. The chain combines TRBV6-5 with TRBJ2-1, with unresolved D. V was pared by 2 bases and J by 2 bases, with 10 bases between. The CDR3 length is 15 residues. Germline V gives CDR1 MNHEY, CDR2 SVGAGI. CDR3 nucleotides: TGTGCCAGCAGTTACCGGCCTAGTACCTACAATGAGCAGTTCTTC. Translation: CASSYRPSTYNEQFF.

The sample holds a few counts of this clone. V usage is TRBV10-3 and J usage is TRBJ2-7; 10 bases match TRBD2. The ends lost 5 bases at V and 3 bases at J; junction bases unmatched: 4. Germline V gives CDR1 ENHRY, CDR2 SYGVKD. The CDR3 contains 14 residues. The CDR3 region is CAISSSGSDYEQYF. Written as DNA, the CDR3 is TGTGCCATCAGTTCTAGCGGGAGTGACTACGAGCAGTACTTC.

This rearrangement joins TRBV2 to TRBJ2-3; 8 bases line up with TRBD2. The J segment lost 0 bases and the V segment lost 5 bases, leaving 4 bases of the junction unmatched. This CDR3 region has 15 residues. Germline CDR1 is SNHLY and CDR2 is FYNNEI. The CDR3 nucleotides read TGTGCCAGCAGTCCAGTAGCGGGAAGCACAGATACGCAGTATTTT. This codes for CASSPVAGSTDTQYF.

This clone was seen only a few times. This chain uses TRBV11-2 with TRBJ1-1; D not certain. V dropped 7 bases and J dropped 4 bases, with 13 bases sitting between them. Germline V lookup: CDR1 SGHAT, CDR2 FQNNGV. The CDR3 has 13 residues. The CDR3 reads CASTSLRGTEAFF. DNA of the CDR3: TGTGCCAGCACCTCTTTACGGGGCACTGAAGCTTTCTTT.

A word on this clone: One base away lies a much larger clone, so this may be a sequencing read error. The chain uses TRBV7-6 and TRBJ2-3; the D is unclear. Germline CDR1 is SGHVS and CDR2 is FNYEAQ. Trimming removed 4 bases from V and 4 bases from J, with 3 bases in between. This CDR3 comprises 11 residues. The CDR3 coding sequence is TGTGCCAGCAGCTCCTCAGATACGCAGTATTTT. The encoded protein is CASSSSDTQYF.

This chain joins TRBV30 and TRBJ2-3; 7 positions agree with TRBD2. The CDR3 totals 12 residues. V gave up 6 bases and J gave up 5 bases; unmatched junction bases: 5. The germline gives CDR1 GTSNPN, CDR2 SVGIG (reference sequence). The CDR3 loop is CACTPGGDTQYF. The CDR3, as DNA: TGTGCCTGTACTCCGGGGGGAGATACGCAGTATTTT. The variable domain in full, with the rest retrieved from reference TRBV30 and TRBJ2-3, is SQTIHQWPATLVQPVGSPLSLECTVEGTSNPNLYWYRQAAGRGLQLLFYSVGIGQISSEVPQNLSASRPQDRQFILSSKKLLLSDSGFYLCACTPGGDTQYFGPGTRLTVL.